These 27 T cell receptor beta chains originate from one sample sequenced in a study of T-cell reconstitution after alpha-beta-depleted transplantation in children. A TCRbeta library incorporating unique molecular identifiers was prepared. TCRdb fed the PCR reads into MiXCR, producing one record per CDR3 protein. The sample carries 300,000 to 350,000 distinct CDR3 sequences, about a sixth recorded once. The sample consisted of PBMCs, mostly from graft donor cells, taken 360 days after TCRalphabeta/CD19-depleted stem cell transplant. The receptors shown here come from a male patient between 2 and 10 years old who had a stem cell transplant for acute lymphoblastic leukemia, so the T cells may come from the graft donor.

V is TRBV7-2 and J is TRBJ1-1; tentative D call: TRBD1 (6 bases). Between the trimmed V and J ends, which lost 5 bases and 0 bases, there was a span of 19 bases. From germline, CDR1 is SGHTA and CDR2 FQGNSA. This CDR3 comprises 17 residues. CDR3 residues: CASSPQTGRPMNTEAFF. The CDR3 DNA sequence: TGTGCCAGCAGCCCTCAGACAGGCCGACCTATGAACACTGAAGCTTTCTTT.

The CDR3 nucleotides are TGTGCCACCAGTGGAGGTGGCGGGGAGCGGGCCCTATCCTACAATGAGCAGTTCTTC. This translates into CATSGGGGERALSYNEQFF. The chain joins TRBV24-1 to TRBJ2-1, with D maybe TRBD2 (6 bases). V was cut by 5 bases and J by 1 base, with 23 bases left in between. CDR3 length: 19 residues. Germline assignment: CDR1 KGHDR and CDR2 SFDVKD.

This clonotype was counted at least ten times. This rearrangement joins TRBV20-1 to TRBJ2-3, with 7 bases identical to TRBD2. Trimming removed 3 bases from V and 0 bases from J; junction bases left unmatched: 3. The CDR3 extends over 14 amino acids. Germline V CDR1 and CDR2: DFQATT, SNEGSKA (reference sequence). The CDR3 nucleotides read TGCAGTGCTAGGCTAGCGGACAGCACAGATACGCAGTATTTT. It is translated as CSARLADSTDTQYF.

This clonotype came up many times. This chain uses TRBV12-3 or TRBV12-4 with TRBJ2-5; TRBD2 matches 7 bases. V dropped 4 bases and J dropped 5; count of bases not matched to a gene: 13. The CDR3 runs 16 residues. Written as DNA, the CDR3 is TGTGCCAGCAGTTCCCCATCCTCCGGGCGGGGGGAGACCCAGTACTTC. Translation: CASSSPSSGRGETQYF.

This clonotype was found once. This chain links TRBV24-1 with TRBJ2-2; the D is unclear. Deletions cut 5 bases from V and 0 bases from J, with 9 bases between. Germline V gene lookup returns CDR1 KGHDR and CDR2 SFDVKD. There are 15 residues in the CDR3. The CDR3 DNA is TGTGCCACCAGTGTCTGGTTTCCGAACACCGGGGAGCTGTTTTTT. Protein product: CATSVWFPNTGELFF.

This clonotype was picked up a small number of times. The V call is TRBV28, the J call TRBJ2-1; possible D gene TRBD2, 5 bases. This CDR3 has 16 amino acids. The germline V gene encodes CDR1 MDHEN and CDR2 SYDVKM. Trimming took 5 bases from V and 2 from J, leaving 16 bases between them. CDR3 sequence (DNA): TGTGCCAGCAGTCCCCGGGGTTTTCGGGCCTACAATGAGCAGTTCTTC. Translation: CASSPRGFRAYNEQFF.

The chain recombines TRBV28 with TRBJ2-7; 7 nucleotides line up with TRBD2. With V trimmed by 2 bases and J by 3 bases, 22 bases remained unmatched. The germline CDR1 and CDR2 sequences are MDHEN and SYDVKM. The CDR3 sequence is 20 residues long. Written as DNA, the CDR3 is TGTGCCAGCAGTTTAACCCCGCCTGGGGGGGAGGGACGACGTCACTACGAGCAGTACTTC. Translating gives CASSLTPPGGEGRRHYEQYF.

This clonotype has a count of ten or more. The chain has TRBV28 and TRBJ1-2, with D hard to call. The V gene lost 5 bases and the J gene lost 3 bases, with 16 bases spanning the gap. Germline-derived CDR1 and CDR2 are MDHEN and SYDVKM. CDR3 length: 15 residues. CDR3 in DNA: TGTGCCAGCAGTGCTCCGGATCAAATCTACTATGGCTACACCTTC. Amino acid sequence: CASSAPDQIYYGYTF.

This clonotype occurred a few times. The chain joins TRBV4-3 to TRBJ2-1; 7 bases are a match to TRBD1. The ends lost 5 bases at V and 4 bases at J; junction bases unmatched: 17. Looked up from germline, CDR1 is LGHNA and CDR2 is YSLEER. The CDR3 length is 18 residues. The CDR3 spells CASSFGQDPTFNYNEQFF. DNA of the CDR3: TGCGCCAGCAGCTTTGGACAGGACCCTACCTTTAATTACAATGAGCAGTTCTTC.

This clonotype has a single count. The gene calls are TRBV29-1 and TRBJ2-1; 9 nucleotides match TRBD2. There are 14 residues in the CDR3. Germline loops: CDR1 SQVTM, CDR2 ANQGSEA. Trimming removed 4 bases from V and 9 bases from J; junction bases left unmatched: 10. The CDR3 DNA reads as TGCAGCGTTGGGTTGCTAGCGGGAAAAGGTGAGCAGTTCTTC. Protein product: CSVGLLAGKGEQFF.

This clonotype occurred a few times. V is TRBV11-2 and J is TRBJ2-7; no definite D call. Germline CDR1 SGHAT, CDR2 FQNNGV. V was cut by 8 bases and J by 4 bases, with 6 bases left in between. This CDR3 comprises 10 residues. In nucleotides, the CDR3 is TGTGCCAGCGCAGGATACGAGCAGTACTTC. This sequence encodes CASAGYEQYF.

This clonotype appeared a few times. The rearrangement joins TRBV7-9 to TRBJ1-1, with 7 nucleotides matching TRBD1. Germline lookup yields CDR1 SEHNR and CDR2 FQNEAQ (reference sequence). V dropped 4 bases and J dropped 11; count of bases not matched to a gene: 13. The CDR3 runs 14 residues. As DNA, the CDR3 is TGTGCCAGCAGCTACGTACTACCGGGACAGATGGCTTTCTTT. Residues: CASSYVLPGQMAFF.

This clonotype was seen only a few times. The rearrangement uses TRBV2 and TRBJ2-3; 7 bases are shared with TRBD2. J lost 3 bases, V lost 8 bases, and 11 bases had no gene match. This CDR3 contains 15 residues. CDR1 and CDR2 (germline): SNHLY, FYNNEI. The chain's CDR3 is CASGAGSRGTDTQYF. The CDR3 coding sequence is TGTGCCAGCGGAGCGGGATCAAGGGGAACAGATACGCAGTATTTT. Together with reference TRBV2 and TRBJ2-3, the CDR3 gives the full variable domain: EPEVTQTPSHQVTQMGQEVILRCVPISNHLYFYWYRQILGQKVEFLVSFYNNEISEKSEIFDDQFSVERPDGSNFTLKIRSTKLEDSAMYFCASGAGSRGTDTQYFGPGTRLTVL.

This clonotype was observed many times. This chain connects TRBV12-3 or TRBV12-4 to TRBJ2-1; D gene ambiguous. This CDR3 comprises 13 residues. The V end lost 5 bases, the J end lost 5 bases, and 10 bases lay between the germline ends. CDR3 nucleotide sequence: TGTGCCAGCAGTCAATCTACGAACAATGAGCAGTTCTTC. This translates into CASSQSTNNEQFF.

This clonotype was observed a few times. This sequence joins TRBV29-1 and TRBJ2-7; D is undetermined. Trimming shortened V by 4 bases and J by 5 bases, and 12 bases separated the two germline ends. CDR1 SQVTM and CDR2 ANQGSEA come from the germline V gene. CDR3 length: 12 residues. CDR3 sequence reads: CSVARTNNEQYF. In DNA form, the CDR3 reads TGCAGCGTTGCGAGAACCAACAACGAGCAGTACTTC.

This clonotype was found a few times. The rearrangement links TRBV4-3 to TRBJ2-2; 7 nucleotides match TRBD2. The V and J ends lost 7 bases and 0 bases, in that order; junction bases with no gene match: 14. CDR3 length: 18 amino acids. CDR1 and CDR2 from the germline V gene are LGHNA and YSLEER. CDR3 nucleotides: TGCGCCAGCAAAAGGGGTCCAAAGACTAGCCCGAACACCGGGGAGCTGTTTTTT. It codes for CASKRGPKTSPNTGELFF.

This clonotype appeared many times. The chain recombines TRBV11-2 with TRBJ2-5; 9 bases agree with TRBD1. J gave up 7 bases and V 6 bases, and 15 bases lay outside the gene matches. CDR3 length: 16 residues. Germline V gene data show CDR1 as SGHAT and CDR2 as FQNNGV. CDR3 nucleotide sequence: TGTGCCAGCAGGCCCATGTTGGGACAGGGAGGAGGGACCCAGTACTTC. Translated, it gives CASRPMLGQGGGTQYF.

Many counts were recorded for this clonotype. The chain recombines TRBV7-8 with TRBJ2-2; possible D gene TRBD2, 6 bases. CDR3 length: 16 amino acids. V lost 4 bases and J lost 0, with 12 bases in between. Germline-derived CDR1 and CDR2 are SGHVS and FQNEAQ. The CDR3 bases are TGTGCCAGCAGCTCGGCTAGCGTCGCGAACACCGGGGAGCTGTTTTTT. Protein sequence: CASSSASVANTGELFF.

This clonotype came up a few times. V gene TRBV29-1 combines with J gene TRBJ2-7; TRBD2 agrees at 9 bases. The V segment lost 2 bases and the J segment 4 bases; nucleotides outside the gene matches: 12. Germline CDR1 reads SQVTM; CDR2 reads ANQGSEA. The CDR3 is 16 amino acids. The CDR3 DNA is TGCAGCGTTGAAACTAGCGGGCTGGGGACAGTATACGAGCAGTACTTC. This encodes CSVETSGLGTVYEQYF.

The CDR3 DNA sequence: TGTGCCACCAGTGATTTAGCTCAACCCCGTCAGTTCTTC. Residues: CATSDLAQPRQFF. This chain links TRBV24-1 with TRBJ2-1, with unresolved D. The length of the CDR3 is 13 residues. V shed 1 base and J shed 13 bases, with 13 bases lying between them. Germline values: CDR1 KGHDR, CDR2 SFDVKD.

The V and J genes are TRBV10-3 and TRBJ2-5; 8 bases are shared with TRBD1. CDR1 is ENHRY, CDR2 SYGVKD, per germline. CDR3 length: 16 residues. Germline trimming cut 4 bases from V and 0 bases from J; bases unmatched to any gene: 7. CDR3 DNA: TGTGCCATCAGTGCCGACAGGGGTTCGGACCAAGAGACCCAGTACTTC. Protein product: CAISADRGSDQETQYF.

This clonotype was counted at least ten times. J is TRBJ2-5 and V is TRBV29-1; D is tentatively TRBD1 or TRBD2 (5 bases each). Germline V lookup: CDR1 SQVTM, CDR2 ANQGSEA. V was clipped by 5 bases and J by 2 bases, with 15 bases between them. The CDR3 is made up of 14 amino acids. CDR3 nucleotides: TGCAGCGTTTTAGGGACGGTCCATCAAGAGACCCAGTACTTC. Protein: CSVLGTVHQETQYF. Full variable domain (rest looked up from reference TRBV29-1 and TRBJ2-5): SAVISQKPSRDICQRGTSLTIQCQVDSQVTMMFWYRQQPGQSLTLIATANQGSEATYESGFVIDKFPISRPNLTFSTLTVSNMSPEDSSIYLCSVLGTVHQETQYFGPGTRLLVL.

This clonotype was recorded many times. V usage is TRBV4-2 and J usage is TRBJ2-6; perhaps TRBD1 as D (5 bases). From germline, CDR1 is LGHNA and CDR2 YNFKEQ. V lost 4 bases and J lost 0, with 13 bases in between. The CDR3 runs to 17 residues. The CDR3 DNA reads TGTGCCAGCAGCCCCAGACAGCCTTCCTCTGGGGCCAACGTCCTGACTTTC. Encoded protein: CASSPRQPSSGANVLTF.

This clonotype was observed many times. The gene calls are TRBV7-3 and TRBJ1-3; D is ambiguous. The V end lost 2 bases, the J end lost 2 bases, and 4 bases lay between the germline ends. The CDR3 runs to 13 residues. The V gene's germline CDR1 is SGHTA and CDR2 FQGTGA. The CDR3 nucleotides read TGTGCCAGCAGCTTAGATCCTGGAAACACCATATATTTT. Translation: CASSLDPGNTIYF. The whole variable domain, filled in from reference TRBV7-3 and TRBJ1-3, reads GAGVSQTPSNKVTEKGKYVELRCDPISGHTALYWYRQSLGQGPEFLIYFQGTGAADDSGLPNDRFFAVRPEGSVSTLKIQRTERGDSAVYLCASSLDPGNTIYFGEGSWLTVV.

The chain combines TRBV11-2 with TRBJ1-1; D ambiguous. Trimming pared 6 bases from V and 0 bases from J, leaving 17 bases between. CDR3 size: 16 residues. Germline CDR1 reads SGHAT; CDR2 reads FQNNGV. Here the CDR3 DNA reads TGTGCCAGCAGATCAGCTGCCAGCTTTATGAACACTGAAGCTTTCTTT. Translated, it gives CASRSAASFMNTEAFF.

This clonotype was picked up many times. The rearrangement uses TRBV12-3 or TRBV12-4 and TRBJ2-6; tentative D call: TRBD2 (6 bases). CDR3 size: 16 residues. Trimming left V 3 bases short and J 2 bases short, with 11 bases between. CDR3 in DNA: TGTGCCAGCAGTTTGGGGGGAATCGCTGGGGCCAACGTCCTGACTTTC. It encodes CASSLGGIAGANVLTF.

V and J are TRBV12-3 or TRBV12-4 and TRBJ1-1; TRBD1 is a possible D gene (6 bases). The CDR3 consists of 15 residues. Trimming removed 0 bases at V and 4 bases at J, with 12 bases between. The CDR3 region is CASSLALAGVTEAFF. For the CDR3, the DNA is TGTGCCAGCAGTTTAGCGCTGGCAGGGGTCACTGAAGCTTTCTTT.